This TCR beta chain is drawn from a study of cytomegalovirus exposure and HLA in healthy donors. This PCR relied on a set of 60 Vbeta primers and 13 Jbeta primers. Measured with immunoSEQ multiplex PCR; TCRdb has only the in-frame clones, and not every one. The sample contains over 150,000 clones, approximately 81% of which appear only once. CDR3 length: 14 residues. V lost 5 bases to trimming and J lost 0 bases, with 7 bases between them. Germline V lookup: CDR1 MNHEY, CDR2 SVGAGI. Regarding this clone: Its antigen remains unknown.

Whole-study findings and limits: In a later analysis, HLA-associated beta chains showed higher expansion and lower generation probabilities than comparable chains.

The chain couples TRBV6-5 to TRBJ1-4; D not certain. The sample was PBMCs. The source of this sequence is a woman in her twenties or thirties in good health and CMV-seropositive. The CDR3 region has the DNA TGTGCCAGCAGTATCAGTGCAACTAATGAAAAACTGTTTTTT. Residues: CASSISATNEKLFF.